Given below is one T cell receptor (beta chain) in context. No antigen is known for it. This sample is part of a study of identifying expanded T cells in peripheral blood. The study's findings and limits: Variance in clone template counts between approximately two-week samples significantly increased with total template count across all healthy donors.

During the collection period, no donor immune events like infections were recorded. The V gene lost 5 bases and the J gene lost 0 bases, with 16 bases spanning the gap. This CDR3 is built from 16 residues. CDR1 SEHNR and CDR2 FQNEAQ come from the germline V gene (reference sequence). TCRdb's table, derived via immunoSEQ multiplex PCR, lists solely in-frame clones and lacks some. The table has about 98,000 clones, approximately 88% seen once; the top ten hold roughly 14%. Material for sequencing was blood. The V gene is TRBV7-9, the J gene TRBJ1-1; D gene ambiguous. This TCR derives from a person aged 18 to 70 in good health. CDR3 coding DNA: TGTGCCAGCAGCCCGTGGCCTGCGGGTATGAACACTGAAGCTTTCTTT. Translated: CASSPWPAGMNTEAFF.